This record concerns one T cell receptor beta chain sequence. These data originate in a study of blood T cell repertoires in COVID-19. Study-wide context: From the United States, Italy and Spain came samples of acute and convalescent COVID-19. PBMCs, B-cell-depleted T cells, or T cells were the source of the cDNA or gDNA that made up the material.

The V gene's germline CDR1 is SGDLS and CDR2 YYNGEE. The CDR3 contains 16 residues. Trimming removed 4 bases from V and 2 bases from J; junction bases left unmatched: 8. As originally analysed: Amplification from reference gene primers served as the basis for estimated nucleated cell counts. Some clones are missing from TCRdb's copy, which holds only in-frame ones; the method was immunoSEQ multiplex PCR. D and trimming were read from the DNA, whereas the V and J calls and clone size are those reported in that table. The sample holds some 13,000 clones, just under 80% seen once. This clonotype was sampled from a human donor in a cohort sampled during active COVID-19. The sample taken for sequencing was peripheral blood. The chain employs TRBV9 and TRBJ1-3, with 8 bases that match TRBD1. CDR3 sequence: CASSPQRTGTGNTIYF. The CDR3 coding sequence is TGTGCCAGCAGCCCCCAACGGACAGGGACTGGAAACACCATATATTTT.